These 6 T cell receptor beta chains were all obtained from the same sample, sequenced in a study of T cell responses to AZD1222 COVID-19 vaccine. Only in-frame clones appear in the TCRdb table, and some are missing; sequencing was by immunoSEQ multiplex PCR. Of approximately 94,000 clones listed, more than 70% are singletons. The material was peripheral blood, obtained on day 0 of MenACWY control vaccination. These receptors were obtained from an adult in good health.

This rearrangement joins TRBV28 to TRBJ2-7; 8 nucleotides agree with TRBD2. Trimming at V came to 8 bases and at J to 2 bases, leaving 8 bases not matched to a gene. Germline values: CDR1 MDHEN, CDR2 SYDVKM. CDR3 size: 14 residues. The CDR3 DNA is TGTGCCAGCTCGGGCGGGAGGTTCCCCTACGAGCAGTACTTC. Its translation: CASSGGRFPYEQYF.

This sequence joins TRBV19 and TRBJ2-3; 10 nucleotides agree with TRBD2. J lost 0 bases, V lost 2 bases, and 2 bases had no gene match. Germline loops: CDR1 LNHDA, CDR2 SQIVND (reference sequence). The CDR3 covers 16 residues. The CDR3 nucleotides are TGTGCCAGTAGTATACTAGCGGGGGTTAGCACAGATACGCAGTATTTT. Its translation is CASSILAGVSTDTQYF.

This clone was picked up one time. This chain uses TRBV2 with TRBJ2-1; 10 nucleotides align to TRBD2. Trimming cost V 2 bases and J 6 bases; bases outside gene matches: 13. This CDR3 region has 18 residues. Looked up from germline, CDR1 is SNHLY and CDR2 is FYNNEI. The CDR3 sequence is CASSESLGLAGAGNEQFF. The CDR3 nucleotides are TGTGCCAGCAGTGAAAGTTTGGGGCTAGCGGGAGCGGGCAATGAGCAGTTCTTC.

The CDR3 coding sequence is TGTGCCAGCAGCCATCCTCTAGCGGGGGAAGAGACCCAGTACTTC. Its protein is CASSHPLAGEETQYF. This chain joins TRBV3-1 (or the pseudogene TRBV3-2) and TRBJ2-5, with 10 bases fitting TRBD2. The germline gives CDR1 LGHDT, CDR2 YNNKEL (reference sequence). V trimming: 3 bases; J trimming: 3 bases; junction bases outside the gene matches: 4. The CDR3 loop spans 15 amino acids.

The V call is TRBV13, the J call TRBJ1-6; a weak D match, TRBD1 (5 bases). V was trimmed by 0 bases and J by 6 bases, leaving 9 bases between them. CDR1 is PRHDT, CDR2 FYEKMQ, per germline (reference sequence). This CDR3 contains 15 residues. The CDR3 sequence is CASSLGSGTNSPLHF. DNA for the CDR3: TGTGCCAGCAGCTTAGGATCGGGGACTAATTCACCCCTCCACTTT.

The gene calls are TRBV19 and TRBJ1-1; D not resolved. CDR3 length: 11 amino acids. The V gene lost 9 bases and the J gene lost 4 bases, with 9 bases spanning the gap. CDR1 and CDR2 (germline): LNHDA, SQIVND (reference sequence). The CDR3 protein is CASRFGTEAFF. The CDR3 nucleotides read TGTGCCAGCCGCTTTGGCACTGAAGCTTTCTTT.